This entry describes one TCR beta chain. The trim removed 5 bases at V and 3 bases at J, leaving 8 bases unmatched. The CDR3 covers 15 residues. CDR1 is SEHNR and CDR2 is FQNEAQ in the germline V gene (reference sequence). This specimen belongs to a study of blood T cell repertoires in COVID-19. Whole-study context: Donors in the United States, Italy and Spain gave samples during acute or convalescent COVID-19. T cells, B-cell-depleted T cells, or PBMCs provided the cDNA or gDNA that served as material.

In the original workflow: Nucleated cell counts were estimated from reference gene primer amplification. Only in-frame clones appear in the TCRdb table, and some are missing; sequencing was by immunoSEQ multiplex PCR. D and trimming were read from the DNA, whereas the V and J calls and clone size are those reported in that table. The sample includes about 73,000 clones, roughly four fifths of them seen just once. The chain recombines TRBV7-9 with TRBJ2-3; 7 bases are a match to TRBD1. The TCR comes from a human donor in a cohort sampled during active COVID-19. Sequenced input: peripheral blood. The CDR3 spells CASSPQGVSTDTQYF. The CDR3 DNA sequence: TGTGCCAGCAGCCCTCAGGGGGTCTCAACAGATACGCAGTATTTT. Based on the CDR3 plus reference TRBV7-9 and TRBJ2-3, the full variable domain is DTGVSQNPRHKITKRGQNVTFRCDPISEHNRLYWYRQTLGQGPEFLTYFQNEAQLEKSRLLSDRFSAERPKGSFSTLEIQRTEQGDSAMYLCASSPQGVSTDTQYFGPGTRLTVL.